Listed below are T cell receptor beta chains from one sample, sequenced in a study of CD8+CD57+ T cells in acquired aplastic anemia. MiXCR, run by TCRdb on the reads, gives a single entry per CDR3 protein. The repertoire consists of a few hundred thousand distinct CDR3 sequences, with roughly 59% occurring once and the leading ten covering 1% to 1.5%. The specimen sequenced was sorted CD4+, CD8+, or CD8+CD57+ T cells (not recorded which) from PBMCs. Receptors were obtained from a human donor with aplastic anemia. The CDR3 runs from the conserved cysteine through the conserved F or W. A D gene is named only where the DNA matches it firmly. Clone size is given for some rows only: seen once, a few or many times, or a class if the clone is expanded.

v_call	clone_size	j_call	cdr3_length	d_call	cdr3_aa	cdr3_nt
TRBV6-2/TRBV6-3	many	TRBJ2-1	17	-	CASSRLATTSSYNEQFF	TGTGCCAGCAGTAGATTAGCGACCACCAGCTCCTACAATGAGCAGTTCTTC
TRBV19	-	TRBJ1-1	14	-	CASRVRDTNTEAFF	TGTGCCAGTAGGGTCAGGGACACGAACACTGAAGCTTTCTTT
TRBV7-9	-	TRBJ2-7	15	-	CASSLSQASTYEQYF	TGTGCCAGCAGCTTATCGCAGGCGAGCACCTACGAGCAGTACTTC
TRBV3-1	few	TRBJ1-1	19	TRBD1	CASSQDHPRQGRGNTEAFF	TGTGCCAGCAGCCAAGATCACCCTCGACAGGGAAGGGGGAACACTGAAGCTTTCTTT
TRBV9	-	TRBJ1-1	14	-	CASNRGRRNTEAFF	TGTGCCAGCAATCGCGGCCGTAGGAACACTGAAGCTTTCTTT
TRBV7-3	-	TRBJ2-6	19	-	CASSLTGGRDFSGANVLTF	TGTGCCAGCAGCTTAACGGGGGGCAGGGACTTCTCTGGGGCCAACGTCCTGACTTTC
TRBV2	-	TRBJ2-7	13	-	CASNPPTGYEQYF	TGTGCCAGCAACCCCCCGACGGGCTACGAGCAGTACTTC
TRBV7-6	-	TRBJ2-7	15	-	CASSLAPDSTYEQYF	TGTGCCAGCAGCTTAGCTCCGGACAGCACCTACGAGCAGTACTTC
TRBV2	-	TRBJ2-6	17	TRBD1	CASTRDRGPSGANVLTF	TGTGCCAGCACCAGGGACAGGGGCCCCTCTGGGGCCAACGTCCTGACTTTC
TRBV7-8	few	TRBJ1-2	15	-	CASSESGGANYGYTF	TGTGCCAGCAGCGAATCAGGCGGAGCTAACTATGGCTACACCTTC